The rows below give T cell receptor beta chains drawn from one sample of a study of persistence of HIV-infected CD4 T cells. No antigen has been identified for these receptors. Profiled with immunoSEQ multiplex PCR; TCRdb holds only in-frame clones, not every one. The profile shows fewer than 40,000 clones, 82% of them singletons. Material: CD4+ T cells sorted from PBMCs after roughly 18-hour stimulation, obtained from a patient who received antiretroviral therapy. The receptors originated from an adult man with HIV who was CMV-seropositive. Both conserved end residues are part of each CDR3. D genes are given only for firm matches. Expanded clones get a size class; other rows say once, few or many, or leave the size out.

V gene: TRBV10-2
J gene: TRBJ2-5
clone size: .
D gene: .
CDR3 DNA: TGCGCCAGCAGTGAGACAATCGGGGAGACCCAGTACTTC
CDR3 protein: CASSETIGETQYF

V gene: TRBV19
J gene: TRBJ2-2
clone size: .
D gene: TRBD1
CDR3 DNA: TGTGCCAGCGACAGGGGGTACACCGGGGAGCTGTTTTTT
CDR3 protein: CASDRGYTGELFF

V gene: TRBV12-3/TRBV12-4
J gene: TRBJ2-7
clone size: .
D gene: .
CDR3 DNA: TGTGCCAGCAGTCAAGTCTACGAGCAGTACTTC
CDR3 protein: CASSQVYEQYF

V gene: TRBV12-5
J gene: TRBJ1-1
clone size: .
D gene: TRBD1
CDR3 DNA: TGTGCTAGTGGTACGCCGACAGGGTTGCACACTGAAGCTTTCTTT
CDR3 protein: CASGTPTGLHTEAFF

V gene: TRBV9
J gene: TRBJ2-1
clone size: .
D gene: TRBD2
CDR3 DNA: TGTGCCAGCGGGGAGCGGGGGTTTTACAATGAGCAGTTCTTC
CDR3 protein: CASGERGFYNEQFF

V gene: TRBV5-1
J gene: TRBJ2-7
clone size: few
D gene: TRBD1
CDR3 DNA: TGCGCCAGCAGCGAGGGACAGGGGTTTAGCGAGCAGTACTTC
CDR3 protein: CASSEGQGFSEQYF

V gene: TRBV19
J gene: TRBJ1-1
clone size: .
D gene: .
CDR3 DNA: TGTGCCAGTAGTCCAGACCGGCTTTCTGAAGCTTTCTTT
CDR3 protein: CASSPDRLSEAFF

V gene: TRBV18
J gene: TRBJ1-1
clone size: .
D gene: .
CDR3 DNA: TGTGCCAGCTCACCCCAGGAGATGAACACTGAAGCTTTCTTT
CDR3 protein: CASSPQEMNTEAFF

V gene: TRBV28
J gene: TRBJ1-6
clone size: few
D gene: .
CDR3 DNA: TGTGCCAGCGCCGCAGGGCTTGGGAGTATCTCACCCCTCCACTTT
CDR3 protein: CASAAGLGSISPLHF

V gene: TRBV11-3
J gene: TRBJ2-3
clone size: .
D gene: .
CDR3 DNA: TGTGCCAGCAGCTCTCGTTGGGGGAGAGAAACAGATACGCAGTATTTT
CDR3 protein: CASSSRWGRETDTQYF

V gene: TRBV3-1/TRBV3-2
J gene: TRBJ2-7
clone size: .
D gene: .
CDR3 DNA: TGTGCCAGCAGCCAAGTAGGCAGGGCCTACGAGCAGTACTTC
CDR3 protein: CASSQVGRAYEQYF

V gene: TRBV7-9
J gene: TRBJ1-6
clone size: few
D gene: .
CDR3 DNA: TGTGCCAGCAGCCCCCCCGGGTGGGGGGCCCTCCACTTT
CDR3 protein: CASSPPGWGALHF

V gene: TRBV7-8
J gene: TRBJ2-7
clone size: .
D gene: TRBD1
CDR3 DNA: TGTGCCAGCAGCCTCCTTAGGACAGGACTCGCCGAGCAGTACTTC
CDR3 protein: CASSLLRTGLAEQYF

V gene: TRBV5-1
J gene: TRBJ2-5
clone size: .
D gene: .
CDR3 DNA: TGCGCCAGCAGCTTGGAGGGTCTCGAAAGGGAGACCCAGTACTTC
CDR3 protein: CASSLEGLERETQYF

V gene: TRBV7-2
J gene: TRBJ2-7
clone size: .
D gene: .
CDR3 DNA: TGTGCCAGCAGCTTAACAGTCTTCTACGAGCAGTACTTC
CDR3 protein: CASSLTVFYEQYF

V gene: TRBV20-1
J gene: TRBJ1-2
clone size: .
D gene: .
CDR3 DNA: TGCAGTGCTAGTGAGGGCGGCTACACCTTC
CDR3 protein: CSASEGGYTF

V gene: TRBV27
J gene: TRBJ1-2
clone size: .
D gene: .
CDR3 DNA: TGTGCCAGCAGTCCAGCGGGGGTGGGTGGCTACACCTTC
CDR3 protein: CASSPAGVGGYTF

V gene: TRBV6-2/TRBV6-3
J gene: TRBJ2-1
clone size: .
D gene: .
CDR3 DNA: TGTGCCAGCAGTTACTACCCCTACAATGAGCAGTTCTTC
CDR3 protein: CASSYYPYNEQFF

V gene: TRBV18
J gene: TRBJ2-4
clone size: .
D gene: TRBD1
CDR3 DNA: TGTGCCAGCTCACCAAGGACAGGGAGGGCCAAAAACATTCAGTACTTC
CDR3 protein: CASSPRTGRAKNIQYF

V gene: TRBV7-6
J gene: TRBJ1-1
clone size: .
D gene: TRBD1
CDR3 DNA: TGTGCCAGCAGCTTGGGACAGGGGATAGGGAACACTGAAGCTTTCTTT
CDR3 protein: CASSLGQGIGNTEAFF

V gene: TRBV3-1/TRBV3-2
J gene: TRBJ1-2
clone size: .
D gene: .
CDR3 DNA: TGTGCCAGCAGCCCCTGGAGGACTGATAACTATGGCTACACCTTC
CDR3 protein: CASSPWRTDNYGYTF

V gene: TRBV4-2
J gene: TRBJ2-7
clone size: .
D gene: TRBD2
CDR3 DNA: TGTGCCAGCAGCCAAGACCGGGGGGGCCTCTACGAGCAGTACTTC
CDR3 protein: CASSQDRGGLYEQYF

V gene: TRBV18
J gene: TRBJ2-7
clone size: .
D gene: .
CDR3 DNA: TGTGCCAGCTCACCATCCCTCCACGAGTCCTCCTACGAGCAGTACTTC
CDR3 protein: CASSPSLHESSYEQYF

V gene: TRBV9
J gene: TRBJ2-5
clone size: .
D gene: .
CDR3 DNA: TGTGCCAGCAGCGTAGATTGGACCCCGACACGGACCCAGTACTTC
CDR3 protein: CASSVDWTPTRTQYF

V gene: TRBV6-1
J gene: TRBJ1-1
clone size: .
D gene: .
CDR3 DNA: TGTGCCAGCAGTTTGGAGTACACTGAAGCTTTCTTT
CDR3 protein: CASSLEYTEAFF

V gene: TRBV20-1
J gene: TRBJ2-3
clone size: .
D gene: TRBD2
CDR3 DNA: TGCAGTGCTAGTTCCTCGGGGGGGGGCTACACAGATACGCAGTATTTT
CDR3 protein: CSASSSGGGYTDTQYF

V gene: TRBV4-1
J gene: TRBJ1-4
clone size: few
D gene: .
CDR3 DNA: TGCGCCAGCAGCTCAGGGAGAAGAAATGAAAAACTGTTTTTT
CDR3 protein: CASSSGRRNEKLFF

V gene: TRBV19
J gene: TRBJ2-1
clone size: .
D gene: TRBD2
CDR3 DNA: TGTGCCAGTAGTACCTTGATTAGCGGGGGGTCCTACAATGAGCAGTTCTTC
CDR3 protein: CASSTLISGGSYNEQFF

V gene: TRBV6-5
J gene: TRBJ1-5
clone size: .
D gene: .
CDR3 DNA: TGTGCCAGCAGGGGAGGGGTGGTTCAGCCCCAGCATTTT
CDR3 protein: CASRGGVVQPQHF